This T cell receptor (beta chain) was recovered during a study of blood T cell repertoires in COVID-19. Study details: Acute and convalescent COVID-19 samples came from the United States, Italy and Spain. T cells, B-cell-depleted T cells, or PBMCs provided the cDNA or gDNA that served as material.

The germline CDR1 and CDR2 sequences are SGHTA and FQGNSA. V was pared by 4 bases and J by 6 bases, with 9 bases of the junction left unmatched. The CDR3 covers 15 residues. Original data processing: Reference gene primer amplification gave estimated nucleated cell counts. Generated by immunoSEQ multiplex PCR, the TCRdb table keeps only in-frame clones and is missing some. V, J and clone size are those of that table, while D and trimming were read from the DNA. The sample lists 650,000 to 800,000 clones, approximately 90% occurring once. Specimen: peripheral blood. The TCR sequence derives from a woman aged 18-29 years with acute or convalescent COVID-19. The rearrangement joins TRBV7-2 to TRBJ1-5, with 7 bases fitting TRBD1. Written as DNA, the CDR3 is TGTGCCAGCAGCTGGCTACGACAGGGCATTCAGCCCCAGCATTTT. This translates into CASSWLRQGIQPQHF.